The 10 T cell receptor beta chains below were found in one sample sequenced in a study of control samples from healthy donors and cancer patients. Libraries were prepared by immunoSEQ multiplex PCR; TCRdb keeps only in-frame clonotypes and omits some of them. In the table there are 120,000 to 150,000 clones, about 91% of which are singletons. Sample: blood. The receptors were sampled from a man aged 25 to 45 in good health.

This chain links TRBV29-1 with TRBJ1-2, with D unresolved. The CDR3 has 13 amino acids. CDR1 is SQVTM, CDR2 ANQGSEA, per germline. V lost 3 bases to trimming and J lost 2 bases, with 10 bases between them. The CDR3 coding sequence is TGCAGCGTTGACAATCCCGAAAACTATGGCTACACCTTC. This sequence encodes CSVDNPENYGYTF.

V and J are TRBV9 and TRBJ1-5; 9 bases map to TRBD1. Germline CDR1 reads SGDLS; CDR2 reads YYNGEE. This CDR3 comprises 15 residues. Trimming took 0 bases from V and 7 from J; bases not matched to a gene: 5. In nucleotides, the CDR3 is TGTGCCAGCAGCGTAGGACAGGGGGAATGGCAGCCCCAGCATTTT. Its translation: CASSVGQGEWQPQHF.

This rearrangement joins TRBV10-2 to TRBJ2-3; 7 positions match TRBD2. Germline V lookup: CDR1 WSHSY, CDR2 SAAADI. This CDR3 region has 16 residues. Trimming at V came to 2 bases and at J to 1 base, leaving 6 bases not matched to a gene. As DNA, the CDR3 is TGCGCCAGCAGTGAGGGGGGTCTAGCGGGCACAGATACGCAGTATTTT. Translation gives CASSEGGLAGTDTQYF.

This chain links TRBV9 with TRBJ2-3; D is possibly TRBD2 (7 bases). CDR3 length: 16 amino acids. Per the germline V gene, CDR1 is SGDLS and CDR2 is YYNGEE. Trimming took off 4 bases at V and 1 base at J, with 16 bases between the two ends. The CDR3 DNA follows: TGTGCCAGCAGCCCCGAGGGGGGGGCGGGCACAGATACGCAGTATTTT. As protein: CASSPEGGAGTDTQYF.

The V gene is TRBV5-1, the J gene TRBJ2-6; 8 bases align to TRBD1. CDR3 length: 18 amino acids. V trimming: 1 base; J trimming: 0 bases; junction bases outside the gene matches: 6. Per the germline V gene, CDR1 is SGHRS and CDR2 is YFSETQ. The CDR3 here is CASSLPRQGISGANVLTF. Written as DNA, the CDR3 is TGCGCCAGCAGCTTGCCTCGACAGGGGATCTCTGGGGCCAACGTCCTGACTTTC.

CDR3 loop: CASSYPGQGVSGNTIYF. CDR3 bases: TGTGCCAGCAGCTACCCCGGACAGGGGGTCTCTGGAAACACCATATATTTT. The chain combines TRBV7-9 with TRBJ1-3; 10 bases line up with TRBD1. Losses at the gene ends were 4 bases for V and 0 bases for J; bases not matched to a gene: 6. The CDR3 covers 17 residues. Germline V gene lookup returns CDR1 SEHNR and CDR2 FQNEAQ (reference sequence).

The chain uses TRBV19 and TRBJ2-3; D uncertain. V lost 5 bases, J lost 7 bases, and 7 bases lay in between. The CDR3 is 11 residues long. CDR1 and CDR2 (germline): LNHDA, SQIVND (reference sequence). For the CDR3, the DNA is TGTGCCAGTAGTTCGCTTTATACGCAGTATTTT. Its translation is CASSSLYTQYF.

The chain combines TRBV10-3 with TRBJ2-7; TRBD2 matches at 10 bases. In germline, CDR1 is ENHRY, CDR2 SYGVKD. The junction had 2 bases not matched to a gene; V was cut back by 4 bases and J by 5 bases. This CDR3 contains 13 residues. The DNA of the CDR3 is TGTGCCATCAGTGCCGGGACTAGCGACGAGCAGTACTTC. Its translation: CAISAGTSDEQYF.

The chain has TRBV5-8 and TRBJ1-6; D gene uncertain. This CDR3 has 13 amino acids. V shed 4 bases and J shed 9 bases, with 11 bases lying between them. Germline V gene lookup returns CDR1 SGHTS and CDR2 YDEGEE. The CDR3 here is CASSPRRASPLHF. The CDR3 coding sequence is TGTGCCAGCAGCCCTCGGAGGGCTTCACCCCTCCACTTT.

The chain uses TRBV6-1 and TRBJ1-3; 9 nucleotides line up with TRBD1. V was pared by 2 bases and J by 4 bases, with 9 bases of the junction left unmatched. The CDR3 length is 17 residues. Germline lookup yields CDR1 MNHNS and CDR2 SASEGT. In DNA form, the CDR3 reads TGTGCCAGCAGTGAAAGCTCCCGACAGGGGGGAGGAAACACCATATATTTT. Amino acid sequence: CASSESSRQGGGNTIYF.